The 27 T cell receptor beta chains presented below share a single source sample, sequenced in a study of blood T cells in healthy people across ages. The second PCR ran 7 to 11 cycles with a sample-barcoded 5' primer and J-beta primers. TCRdb re-derived calls from the 5' RACE reads in MiXCR, one entry per CDR3 protein. The profile shows around 1,100,000 distinct CDR3 sequences, roughly two fifths of them singletons. Material: blood. The receptors here all came from a man aged 18 to 30 in good health.

As to this clonotype: A junction boundary mismatches the germline segment, possibly from a read error. This chain links TRBV20-1 with TRBJ1-2; D is undetermined. The CDR3 covers 14 residues. Germline V gene lookup returns CDR1 DFQATT and CDR2 SNEGSKA (reference sequence). In DNA, the CDR3 is TGCAGTGCTAGAGATCGAGAGCTAAGGCCGGGCTACATCTTC. Translating gives CSARDRELRPGYIF.

The chain links TRBV30 to TRBJ1-2; D perhaps matches TRBD1 (5 bases). Germline-derived CDR1 and CDR2 are GTSNPN and SVGIG (reference sequence). This CDR3 is 12 amino acids long. The V and J ends lost 2 bases and 8 bases respectively, with 12 bases between them. This chain's CDR3 is CAWSQGPGGYTF. In DNA form, the CDR3 reads TGTGCCTGGAGTCAGGGTCCGGGAGGCTACACCTTC.

Points on this clonotype: One end of the junction varies from germline; a read error may be responsible. The rearrangement uses TRBV7-3 and TRBJ2-3; D perhaps matches TRBD2 (6 bases). The CDR3 length is 13 residues. Germline V gives CDR1 SGHTA, CDR2 FQGTGA. The CDR3 bases are TGTGCCGGCAGCTACGGGAGCACAGATTCGCAGTATTTT. It codes for CAGSYGSTDSQYF.

The chain links TRBV4-3 to TRBJ2-5; D remains ambiguous. The CDR3 spans 15 residues. The V gene lost 0 bases and the J gene lost 11 bases, with 19 bases spanning the gap. Germline values: CDR1 LGHNA, CDR2 YSLEER. CDR3 DNA: TGCGCCAGCAGCCAAGACGGGCAGCCCTACAATGAGCAGTACTTC. Translation: CASSQDGQPYNEQYF.

The V call is TRBV20-1, the J call TRBJ2-5, with D possibly called TRBD1 or TRBD2 (5 bases each). The assigned J gene may be wrong: the sequence end matches TRBJ2-7 better. CDR1 and CDR2 from the germline V gene are DFQATT and SNEGSKA (reference sequence). CDR3 length: 14 residues. CDR3: CSARIPEGIREQYF. CDR3 bases: TGCAGTGCTAGAATTCCAGAGGGGATACGCGAGCAGTACTTC.

This clonotype was detected a few times. This chain uses TRBV29-1 with TRBJ2-2, with D tentatively TRBD1 (5 bases). Germline CDR1 reads SQVTM; CDR2 reads ANQGSEA. The CDR3 has 13 residues. V was trimmed by 3 bases and J by 3 bases, leaving 8 bases between them. The CDR3 nucleotides read TGCAGCGTTGAGAAACAGGACACCGGGGAGCTGTTTTTT. It translates to CSVEKQDTGELFF.

The sample holds a few counts of this clonotype. The chain couples TRBV4-1 to TRBJ2-3; D is perhaps TRBD2 (6 bases). The CDR3 has 17 residues. Germline CDR1 MGHRA, CDR2 YSYEKL. Deletions cut 0 bases from V and 7 bases from J, with 20 bases between. Here the CDR3 DNA reads TGCGCCAGCAGCCAAGATGCACTAGCTGACCAAACCTATACGCAGTATTTT. Amino acid sequence: CASSQDALADQTYTQYF.

CDR3 amino acids: CASSLRMSDTQYF. CDR3 nucleotides: TGCGCCAGCAGCTTGCGGATGTCAGATACGCAGTATTTT. The V call is TRBV5-1, the J call TRBJ2-3, with unresolved D. The CDR3 sequence is 13 residues long. The germline CDR1 and CDR2 sequences are SGHRS and YFSETQ. Trimming pared 1 base from V and 4 bases from J, leaving 7 bases between.

This sequence joins TRBV12-3 or TRBV12-4 and TRBJ2-2; 14 positions match TRBD2. This CDR3 comprises 18 residues. V lost 6 bases, J lost 1 base, and 7 bases stayed unmatched. The CDR3 loop reads CASRPPGLAGENTGELFF. CDR3 sequence (DNA): TGTGCCAGCAGACCCCCGGGACTAGCGGGAGAGAACACCGGGGAGCTGTTTTTT.

The J gene is TRBJ1-4, the V gene TRBV6-5; TRBD1 might be the D (6 bases). Trimming removed 0 bases from V and 8 bases from J, with 10 bases in between. This CDR3 region has 14 residues. Germline lookup yields CDR1 MNHEY and CDR2 SVGAGI. In DNA form, the CDR3 reads TGTGCCAGCAGTTACTCCGGGCAGGGGGAAAAACTGTTTTTT. It specifies CASSYSGQGEKLFF.

This chain joins TRBV6-6 and TRBJ1-1, with 10 bases that match TRBD1. Trimming at V came to 5 bases and at J to 0 bases, leaving 6 bases not matched to a gene. The CDR3 is 16 residues long. Germline CDR1 and CDR2: MNHNY and SVGAGI (reference sequence). The CDR3 here is CASSHGQGVMNTEAFF. The CDR3 DNA follows: TGTGCCAGCAGTCACGGACAGGGGGTTATGAACACTGAAGCTTTCTTT.

J is TRBJ2-1 and V is TRBV12-3 or TRBV12-4; possibly TRBD2 for D (6 bases). There are 13 residues in the CDR3. V dropped 3 bases and J dropped 12 bases, with 15 bases sitting between them. The CDR3 sequence: CASSLNGGDVQFF. In nucleotides, the CDR3 is TGTGCCAGCAGTTTGAACGGCGGGGATGTGCAGTTCTTC.

The chain uses TRBV7-9 and TRBJ1-2; no clear D gene. Between the trimmed V and J ends, which lost 2 bases and 3 bases, there was a span of 13 bases. Germline values: CDR1 SEHNR, CDR2 FQNEAQ (reference sequence). This CDR3 spans 15 amino acids. The CDR3 DNA is TGTGCCAGCAGCTTATCTTTCCGGGTTCACTATGGCTACACCTTC. Protein: CASSLSFRVHYGYTF. Filled out from reference TRBV7-9 and TRBJ1-2, the complete variable domain reads DTGVSQNPRHKITKRGQNVTFRCDPISEHNRLYWYRQTLGQGPEFLTYFQNEAQLEKSRLLSDRFSAERPKGSFSTLEIQRTEQGDSAMYLCASSLSFRVHYGYTFGSGTRLTVV.

This clonotype has ten or more counts. The V and J genes are TRBV28 and TRBJ2-2; possibly TRBD2 for D (5 bases). With 2 bases removed from V and 4 bases from J, the gap between germline ends came to 20 bases. Germline CDR1 and CDR2: MDHEN and SYDVKM. The CDR3 has 18 amino acids. CDR3 loop: CASSLIGIVELGTGELFF. In DNA form, the CDR3 reads TGTGCCAGCAGTTTAATCGGGATTGTGGAGCTGGGCACCGGGGAGCTGTTTTTT.

The gene calls are TRBV12-3 or TRBV12-4 and TRBJ2-3, with 7 positions matching TRBD1. There are 17 residues in the CDR3. The V gene end was trimmed by 5 bases and the J gene end by 5 bases; junction bases not matched to a gene: 16. CDR3 region: CASSPRDRGTAGDTQYF. The CDR3, as DNA: TGTGCCAGCAGTCCTCGGGACAGAGGAACCGCTGGAGATACGCAGTATTTT.

The J gene is TRBJ2-4, the V gene TRBV6-5; 12 nucleotides line up with TRBD1. The closer fit of TRBJ2-7 to the DNA end suggests the J call may be wrong. CDR1 is MNHEY, CDR2 SVGAGI, per germline. The CDR3 runs to 13 residues. The CDR3 reads CASLGQGAHEQYF. CDR3 sequence (DNA): TGTGCCAGCCTGGGACAGGGGGCGCACGAGCAGTACTTC.

At least ten counts were recorded for this clonotype. This rearrangement joins TRBV29-1 to TRBJ1-2; D not certain. V gave up 4 bases and J gave up 6 bases, with 15 bases separating them. CDR1 is SQVTM and CDR2 is ANQGSEA in the germline V gene. This CDR3 region has 13 residues. For the CDR3, the DNA is TGCAGCGTTGGGTCGGGTGTCCCCCATGGCTACACCTTC. Amino acid sequence: CSVGSGVPHGYTF. The variable domain in full, completed from reference TRBV29-1 and TRBJ1-2, reads SAVISQKPSRDICQRGTSLTIQCQVDSQVTMMFWYRQQPGQSLTLIATANQGSEATYESGFVIDKFPISRPNLTFSTLTVSNMSPEDSSIYLCSVGSGVPHGYTFGSGTRLTVV.

V usage is TRBV5-1 and J usage is TRBJ1-3; TRBD1 agrees at 7 bases. Trimming cost V 2 bases and J 0 bases; bases outside gene matches: 11. The CDR3 has 18 residues. CDR1 and CDR2 from the germline V gene are SGHRS and YFSETQ. CDR3 loop: CASSLYPPDRHSGNTIYF. CDR3 nucleotides: TGCGCCAGCAGCTTATACCCTCCGGACAGGCACTCTGGAAACACCATATATTTT.

The rearrangement joins TRBV6-5 to TRBJ2-3; TRBD2 might be the D (5 bases). The CDR3 loop spans 11 amino acids. V lost 6 bases, J lost 10 bases, and 11 bases lay in between. Per the germline V gene, CDR1 is MNHEY and CDR2 is SVGAGI. CDR3 loop: CASSTARAQYF. CDR3 coding DNA: TGTGCCAGCAGCACGGCGCGGGCGCAGTATTTT.

The chain couples TRBV9 to TRBJ2-3; D is ambiguous. The CDR3 contains 14 residues. The germline CDR1 and CDR2 sequences are SGDLS and YYNGEE. Trimming took off 2 bases at V and 0 bases at J, with 7 bases between the two ends. The CDR3 loop is CASSVHRSTDTQYF. Written as DNA, the CDR3 is TGTGCCAGCAGCGTTCATAGGAGCACAGATACGCAGTATTTT. The variable domain in full, with the rest retrieved from reference TRBV9 and TRBJ2-3, is DSGVTQTPKHLITATGQRVTLRCSPRSGDLSVYWYQQSLDQGLQFLIQYYNGEERAKGNILERFSAQQFPDLHSELNLSSLELGDSALYFCASSVHRSTDTQYFGPGTRLTVL.

This clonotype came up a few times. The rearrangement joins TRBV20-1 to TRBJ2-3; unclear D gene. The germline CDR1 and CDR2 sequences are DFQATT and SNEGSKA (reference sequence). With 3 bases removed from V and 13 bases from J, the gap between germline ends came to 14 bases. This CDR3 is built from 11 residues. The CDR3 DNA sequence: TGCAGTGCTAGTATCGGACCCCGGGAGTATTTT. This sequence encodes CSASIGPREYF.

The CDR3: CASSGDGRLGAFF. The DNA of the CDR3 is TGTGCCAGCAGTGGGGACGGCCGACTGGGAGCTTTCTTT. J is TRBJ1-1 and V is TRBV25-1; D possibly corresponds to TRBD1 (5 bases). Germline CDR1 and CDR2: MGHDK and SYGVNS. The V end was cut by 4 bases, the J end by 10 bases, with 16 bases between. CDR3 length: 13 residues.

V and J are TRBV2 and TRBJ1-2; 7 bases match TRBD1. The germline V gene encodes CDR1 SNHLY and CDR2 FYNNEI. The CDR3 totals 13 residues. J lost 2 bases, V lost 5 bases, and 2 bases had no gene match. DNA for the CDR3: TGTGCCAGCAGTCGCAGGGGGAACTATGGCTACACCTTC. Its translation is CASSRRGNYGYTF.

This clonotype was seen ten or more times. The rearrangement uses TRBV6-5 and TRBJ2-3; D call uncertain. Deletions cut 0 bases from V and 1 base from J, with 5 bases between. CDR3 length: 14 residues. Per germline, CDR1 MNHEY and CDR2 SVGAGI. The DNA of the CDR3 is TGTGCCAGCAGTTACTCCGGGCGCACAGATACGCAGTATTTT. This codes for CASSYSGRTDTQYF.

This CDR3 reads CASSPALGVAYEQYF. The CDR3 DNA reads TGTGCCAGCAGCCCGGCCCTGGGGGTTGCCTACGAGCAGTACTTC. The genes are TRBV27 and TRBJ2-5; tentatively, D is TRBD1 or TRBD2 (5 bases each). The J call may be mistaken, given a closer DNA end match to TRBJ2-7. Per the germline V gene, CDR1 is MNHEY and CDR2 is SMNVEV (reference sequence). CDR3 size: 15 residues.

In this sample, this clonotype turned up a few times. At one end the junction does not follow the germline gene, possibly because of a read error. This chain uses TRBV4-3 with TRBJ2-6; no reliable D call. The CDR3 runs to 16 residues. Germline CDR1 LGHNA, CDR2 YSLEER. The CDR3 region is CASGQVLPMGANVLTF. The CDR3 region has the DNA TGCGCCAGCGGCCAGGTCCTCCCTATGGGGGCCAACGTCCTGACTTTC.

The chain couples TRBV9 to TRBJ2-7, with 8 bases that match TRBD2. V trimming: 0 bases; J trimming: 1 base; junction bases outside the gene matches: 3. Looked up from germline, CDR1 is SGDLS and CDR2 is YYNGEE. The CDR3 contains 15 residues. DNA of the CDR3: TGTGCCAGCAGCGTAGAAGCGGGGGCGTCCTACGAGCAGTACTTC. It translates to CASSVEAGASYEQYF.